This TCR beta chain was sequenced during a study of blood T cell repertoires in COVID-19. Per the original methods: Estimation of nucleated cell counts was performed using reference gene primer amplification. The table came from immunoSEQ multiplex PCR; TCRdb's copy has only in-frame clones and leaves some out. Clonal size and the V and J genes are those of that table, whereas D and trimming came from the DNA. The table has about 110,000 clones, 70% to 85% seen once. The CDR3 runs to 15 residues. With V trimmed by 4 bases and J by 6 bases, 10 bases remained unmatched. Germline CDR1 SGHRS, CDR2 YFSETQ.

The origin of this receptor is a woman in her thirties or forties with acute or convalescent COVID-19. The specimen was peripheral blood. This rearrangement joins TRBV5-1 to TRBJ2-1; 7 bases map to TRBD1. The CDR3 region has the DNA TGCGCCAGCAGCACCCCGACAGGGTCGGTCAATGAGCAGTTCTTC. It specifies CASSTPTGSVNEQFF.